In this sample, the clone carrying this T cell receptor (beta chain) turned up a few times. No antigen is known for it. MiXCR, run by TCRdb on the 5' RACE reads, gives a single entry per CDR3 protein. Of 450,000 to 550,000 distinct CDR3 sequences in the sample, under 25% are singletons; the top ten hold roughly 13%. These data come from a study of T cells after yellow fever vaccination. Points from the study as a whole: Although most clonotypes did not, a small share appeared in both CD4 and CD8 compartments. Subsequent to the booster, the majority of primary-vaccination clones reappeared (96% CD4, 85% to 90% CD8). On re-exposure, the response was weaker but peaked faster, at day 5 versus 15.

The TCR comes from a man under 40 who received the YFV17D yellow fever vaccine. The sequenced sample was PBMCs, obtained 15 days after the yellow fever booster vaccination.

CDR3 sequence: CASSYYRGSTEAFF. The CDR3 DNA reads TGTGCCAGCAGTTACTACAGGGGGTCCACTGAAGCTTTCTTT. This sequence joins TRBV6-5 and TRBJ1-1; 8 bases are a match to TRBD1. Per the germline V gene, CDR1 is MNHEY and CDR2 is SVGAGI. The junction had 2 bases not matched to a gene; V was cut back by 1 base and J by 4 bases. CDR3 length: 14 amino acids.